The clone carrying this TCR beta chain was observed a single time. Its antigen is still unknown. This record belongs to a study of T cell responses to AZD1222 COVID-19 vaccine. Study information: Analysis merged second doses at about 4 or about 12 weeks. Findings and limits, study-wide: After the peak T cell response, and only then, were repertoires sampled. Vaccine-associated CD4 TCRs spanned spike, dominant at 160-218 and 743-854. Females made up more of the donors, who were largely white British, and clonal diversity may have come out too low.

Clones were read by immunoSEQ multiplex PCR, and TCRdb kept only the in-frame ones, dropping some. The table records some 200,000 clones, approximately 91% of them present only once. From germline, CDR1 is SGHRS and CDR2 YFSETQ. V shed 4 bases, J shed 8 bases, and the junction held 13 bases outside the gene matches. The CDR3 runs 16 residues. This sequence originates from an adult in good health. The V gene is TRBV5-1, the J gene TRBJ1-2; 11 bases map to TRBD1. Sequencing used peripheral blood, obtained on day 0 of AZD1222 vaccination. The CDR3 loop reads CASSPDRGQYGRGYTF. In DNA form, the CDR3 reads TGCGCCAGCAGCCCGGACAGGGGGCAGTACGGTCGGGGCTACACCTTC.